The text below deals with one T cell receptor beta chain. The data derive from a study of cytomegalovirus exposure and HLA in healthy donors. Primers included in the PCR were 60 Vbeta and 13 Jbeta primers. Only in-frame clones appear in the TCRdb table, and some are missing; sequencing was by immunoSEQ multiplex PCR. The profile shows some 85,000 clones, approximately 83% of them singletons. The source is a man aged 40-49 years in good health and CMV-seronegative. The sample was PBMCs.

The CDR3, as DNA: TGTGCCAGCAGCTCTTTCGGGGGAATGAACACCGGGGAGCTGTTTTTT. Its protein is CASSSFGGMNTGELFF. This chain joins TRBV7-9 and TRBJ2-2, with D possibly TRBD2 on 6 matching bases. V was trimmed by 4 bases and J by 1 base, leaving 13 bases between them. Germline CDR1 SEHNR, CDR2 FQNEAQ (reference sequence). The CDR3 sequence is 16 residues long.